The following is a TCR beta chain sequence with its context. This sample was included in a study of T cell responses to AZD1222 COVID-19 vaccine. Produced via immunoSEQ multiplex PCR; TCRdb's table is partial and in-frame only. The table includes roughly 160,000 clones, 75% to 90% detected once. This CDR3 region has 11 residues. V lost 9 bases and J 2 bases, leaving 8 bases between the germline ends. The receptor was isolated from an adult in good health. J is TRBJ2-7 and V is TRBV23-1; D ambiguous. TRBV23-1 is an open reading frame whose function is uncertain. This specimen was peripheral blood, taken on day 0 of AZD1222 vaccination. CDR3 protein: CARPPTYEQYV. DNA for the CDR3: TGCGCCAGACCACCCACCTACGAGCAGTACGTC.